Sequencing of this TCR beta chain was carried out in a study of blood T cell repertoires in COVID-19 (dated by TCRdb to the early 2020s). Regarding the study in general: Collaborator samples came from the United States, Italy and Spain and covered acute and convalescent phases of COVID-19. The repertoires were released in a freely available public database meant as a resource for research on the immune response to SARS-CoV-2. Nearly every sample came with metadata listing a de-identified subject ID, COVID-19 status, age in years and sex. Where HLA class I and class II types were available, the types were taken from metadata supplied by the sample provider, not from assay-based typing. The prospective study material was composed of cDNA or gDNA derived from T cells, B-cell-depleted T cells, or PBMCs. Samples came from the ongoing ImmuneRACE study (first 160 participants) plus 1,254 subjects from 6 global collaborators. Subjects who had been exposed to COVID-19, were actively infected with it, or had recovered from it provided the deeply sampled blood TCRbeta repertoires that made up the dataset. What the research found in general, with its limitations: How much clinical and demographic metadata was included differed by source and by participant, and the metadata was provided uncurated.

In regard to this clone: The antigen it recognizes is unknown. One base away there is no much larger clone; base qualities are not given.

Whole blood was collected in K2EDTA tubes by collaborating institutions according to the institutions' own protocols. Collaborator samples were shipped for TCRbeta analysis as frozen whole blood, isolated PBMCs, or DNA extracted from either sample type. Per the germline V gene (reference sequence), SGHNT is the CDR1 and YYREEE is the CDR2. CDR3 length: 15 amino acids, cysteine to phenylalanine. The entry retains the CDR3 DNA only, 45 bases that are in frame from base 1. The germline ends are 10 bases apart after V is trimmed by 1 base and J by 2 bases. TCRbeta CDR3 regions were amplified from genomic DNA by means of the immunoSEQ Assay, a bias-controlled multiplex PCR. On the study's bioinformatics: Nucleated cell counts per sample were estimated from amplification of reference gene primers within the assay. To quantify the absolute abundance of each unique TCRbeta CDR3 rearrangement, sequence reads were collapsed and filtered. For each sample, productive Simpson clonality was calculated as the square root of Simpson's diversity index across productive rearrangements. The table comes from immuneACCESS by way of TCRdb, which keeps in-frame sequences with V and J called. Part of the clones is missing from these tables; in studies checked, under half for an unresolved V gene and the rest for unknown reasons. V and J calls and clone size are those listed in that table; D and trimming were worked out from the DNA. The sample contains about 120,000 clones, 79% of them found a single time. 3.5% to 4.5% of the sample comes from the top ten.

Sequencing was performed on peripheral blood. The chain is encoded by TRBV5-4 joined to TRBJ1-3; the D gene cannot be named for sure. The TCR sequence derives from a woman at least 80 years old with acute or convalescent COVID-19. The CDR3 protein is CASSLSGMPGNTIYF. The nucleotide sequence is TGTGCCAGCAGCTTGAGCGGAATGCCTGGAAACACCATATATTTT.